This TCR beta chain was obtained from a study of OX40 agonist ivuxolimab in advanced cancers. This CDR3 has 14 amino acids. The germline V and J ends were trimmed by 4 bases and 1 base, with 9 bases remaining between them. Per the germline V gene, CDR1 is SGHNT and CDR2 is YYREEE (reference sequence). This clone was picked up one time. Assay: immunoSEQ multiplex PCR; the TCRdb copy retains only in-frame clones and omits some. Of roughly 61,000 clones listed, approximately 89% are singletons. This sequence originates from an adult with an advanced solid tumor such as melanoma, head and neck, liver or kidney cancer. The source material was CD4+ or CD8+ T cells sorted from blood, sampled in a trial of the OX40 agonist ivuxolimab. The chain links TRBV5-4 to TRBJ1-3; possibly TRBD1 for D (6 bases). In DNA form, the CDR3 reads TGTGCCAGCAGCATCGACAGGTCTGGAAACACCATATATTTT. Translated, it gives CASSIDRSGNTIYF.